The rows below give T cell receptor beta chains drawn from one sample of a study of T cell responses to AZD1222 COVID-19 vaccine. Clones were read by immunoSEQ multiplex PCR, and TCRdb kept only the in-frame ones, dropping some. The repertoire holds some 120,000 clones, with approximately 90% as singletons. Sequencing was performed on peripheral blood, taken 28 days after the second AZD1222 dose. The receptors were gathered from an adult who received the AZD1222 COVID-19 vaccine. Both conserved end residues are part of each CDR3. D genes are given only for firm matches. Size is omitted from some rows. Given values are once, few, many or a class for expanded clones.

NA	TRBD1	15	TRBV5-1	TRBJ2-1	CASKLAGTGIGEQFF	TGCGCCAGCAAGTTGGCCGGGACAGGGATAGGGGAGCAGTTCTTC
NA	TRBD1	14	TRBV6-5	TRBJ1-3	CASSQGAGGNTIYF	TGTGCCAGCTCACAGGGGGCAGGTGGAAACACCATATATTTT
NA	TRBD1	12	TRBV2	TRBJ2-1	CASSADRGEQFF	TGTGCCAGCAGTGCCGACAGGGGTGAGCAGTTCTTC
NA	NA	15	TRBV5-6	TRBJ1-6	CASSRIELRDSPLHF	TGTGCCAGCAGCCGAATAGAGCTAAGGGATTCACCCCTCCACTTT
NA	TRBD1	15	TRBV6-1	TRBJ1-2	CASSEPGQGAHGYTF	TGTGCCAGCAGTGAACCGGGACAGGGGGCCCATGGCTACACCTTC
few	TRBD1	12	TRBV27	TRBJ1-5	CASNQGGQPQHF	TGTGCCAGCAACCAAGGGGGCCAGCCCCAGCATTTT
NA	NA	12	TRBV12-3/TRBV12-4	TRBJ1-2	CASSRDSYGYTF	TGTGCCAGCAGTCGCGACAGCTATGGCTACACCTTC
NA	TRBD1	14	TRBV6-5	TRBJ1-1	CASSKTGRATEAFF	TGTGCCAGCAGTAAGACAGGGAGGGCTACTGAAGCTTTCTTT
NA	NA	14	TRBV18	TRBJ1-1	CASSPGTANTEAFF	TGTGCCAGCTCACCCGGGACGGCGAACACTGAAGCTTTCTTT
NA	TRBD2	20	TRBV3-1/TRBV3-2	TRBJ2-1	CASSQEGGLAGIRSYNEQFF	TGTGCCAGCAGCCAAGAGGGGGGACTAGCGGGGATCCGCTCCTACAATGAGCAGTTCTTC
NA	TRBD2	14	TRBV7-9	TRBJ2-1	CASSFGGSPNEQFF	TGTGCCAGCAGCTTCGGCGGGAGTCCCAATGAGCAGTTCTTC
once	NA	16	TRBV11-2	TRBJ1-4	CASSRGGLATNEKLFF	TGTGCCAGCAGCCGAGGGGGTCTTGCAACTAATGAAAAACTGTTTTTT
once	NA	16	TRBV3-1/TRBV3-2	TRBJ1-4	CASSQASGATNEKLFF	TGTGCCAGCAGCCAAGCCAGCGGTGCAACTAATGAAAAACTGTTTTTT
few	NA	11	TRBV6-6	TRBJ2-7	CASRQYGEQYF	TGTGCCAGCAGACAGTACGGAGAGCAGTACTTC
NA	TRBD2	17	TRBV6-1	TRBJ2-3	CASSKAPTSGRTDTQYF	TGTGCCAGCAGTAAAGCGCCTACTAGCGGGAGGACAGATACGCAGTATTTT
NA	NA	14	TRBV7-9	TRBJ1-2	CASSSQTTNYGYTF	TGTGCCAGCAGCTCACAGACGACTAACTATGGCTACACCTTC
few	NA	12	TRBV29-1	TRBJ2-7	CSVEVRGGEQYF	TGCAGCGTTGAGGTCCGGGGCGGAGAGCAGTACTTC
once	NA	13	TRBV10-3	TRBJ1-1	CAISDRVNTEAFF	TGTGCCATCAGTGACAGGGTGAACACTGAAGCTTTCTTT
NA	NA	15	TRBV5-1	TRBJ1-5	CASSLAAGDNQPQHF	TGCGCCAGCAGCTTGGCGGCAGGGGATAATCAGCCCCAGCATTTT
NA	NA	16	TRBV6-1	TRBJ2-3	CASSEPEVAVAVTQYF	TGTGCCAGCAGTGAACCCGAGGTAGCAGTCGCGGTTACGCAGTATTTT